In its sample, the clone carrying this T cell receptor beta chain was seen a few times. Donors sampled were nominally healthy, though unrecorded immune exposures were likely. The source of the sample is a study of cytomegalovirus exposure and HLA in healthy donors. CDR1 PRHDT and CDR2 FYEKMQ come from the germline V gene (reference sequence). With V trimmed by 4 bases and J by 4 bases, 9 bases remained unmatched. The CDR3 loop spans 15 amino acids. A multiplex PCR was run with 60 Vbeta primers and 13 Jbeta primers. Sequencing was performed with immunoSEQ multiplex PCR; in TCRdb, only in-frame clones are kept and a portion is missing. In the table there are roughly 62,000 clones, 70% to 85% of which are singletons.

The chain is built from TRBV13 and TRBJ2-5; 7 nucleotides agree with TRBD1. Sequenced sample: PBMCs. The receptor was isolated from a woman aged 35 to 49 in good health and CMV-seropositive. In nucleotides, the CDR3 is TGTGCCAGCAGCTCCCGGACAGGATGGACAGAGACCCAGTACTTC. This sequence encodes CASSSRTGWTETQYF.